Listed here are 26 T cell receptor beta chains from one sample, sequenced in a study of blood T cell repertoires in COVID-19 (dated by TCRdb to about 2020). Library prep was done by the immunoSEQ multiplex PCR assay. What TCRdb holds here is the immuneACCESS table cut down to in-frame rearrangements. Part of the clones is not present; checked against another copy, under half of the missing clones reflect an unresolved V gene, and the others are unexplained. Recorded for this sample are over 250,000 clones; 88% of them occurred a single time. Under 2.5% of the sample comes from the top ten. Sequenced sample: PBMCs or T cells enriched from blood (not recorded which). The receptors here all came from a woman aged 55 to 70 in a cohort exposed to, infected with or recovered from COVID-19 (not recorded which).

The CDR3 coding sequence is TGTGCCAGCAGCGCCCGACAGGGTTGGAAAGAGACCCAGTACTTC. Amino acids: CASSARQGWKETQYF. The chain joins TRBV9 to TRBJ2-5; 7 bases are shared with TRBD1. The trim removed 3 bases at V and 3 bases at J, leaving 8 bases unmatched. This CDR3 is built from 15 residues. Germline V gives CDR1 SGDLS, CDR2 YYNGEE. Based on the CDR3 plus reference TRBV9 and TRBJ2-5, the full variable domain is DSGVTQTPKHLITATGQRVTLRCSPRSGDLSVYWYQQSLDQGLQFLIQYYNGEERAKGNILERFSAQQFPDLHSELNLSSLELGDSALYFCASSARQGWKETQYFGPGTRLLVL.

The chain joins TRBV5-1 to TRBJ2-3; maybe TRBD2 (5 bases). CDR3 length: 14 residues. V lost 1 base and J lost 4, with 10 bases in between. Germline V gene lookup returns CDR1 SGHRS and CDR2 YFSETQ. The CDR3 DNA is TGCGCCAGCAGCTTGCAACGGGGTTCAGATACGCAGTATTTT. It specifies CASSLQRGSDTQYF. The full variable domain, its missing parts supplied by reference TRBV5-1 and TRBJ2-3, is KAGVTQTPRYLIKTRGQQVTLSCSPISGHRSVSWYQQTPGQGLQFLFEYFSETQRNKGNFPGRFSGRQFSNSRSEMNVSTLELGDSALYLCASSLQRGSDTQYFGPGTRLTVL.

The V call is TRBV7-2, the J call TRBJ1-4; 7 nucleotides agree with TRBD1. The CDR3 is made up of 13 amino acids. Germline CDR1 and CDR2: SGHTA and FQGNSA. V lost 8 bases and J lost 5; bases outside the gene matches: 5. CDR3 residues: CASQGQKNEKLFF. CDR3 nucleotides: TGTGCCAGCCAGGGACAGAAGAATGAAAAACTGTTTTTT.

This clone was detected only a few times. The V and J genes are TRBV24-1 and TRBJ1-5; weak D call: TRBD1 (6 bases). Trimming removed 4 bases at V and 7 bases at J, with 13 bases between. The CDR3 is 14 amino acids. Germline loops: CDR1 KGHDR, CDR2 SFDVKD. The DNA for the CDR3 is TGTGCCACCAGTGAACCAGGGGCCGGACAGCCCCAGCATTTT. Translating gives CATSEPGAGQPQHF.

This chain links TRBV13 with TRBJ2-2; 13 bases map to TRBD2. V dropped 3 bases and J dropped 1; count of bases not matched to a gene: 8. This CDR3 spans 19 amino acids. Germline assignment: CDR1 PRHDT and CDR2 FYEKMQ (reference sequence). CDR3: CASSLRRLAGGGNTGELFF. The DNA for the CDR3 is TGTGCCAGCAGCTTGAGGCGACTAGCGGGAGGAGGGAACACCGGGGAGCTGTTTTTT. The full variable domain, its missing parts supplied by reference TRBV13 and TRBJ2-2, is AAGVIQSPRHLIKEKRETATLKCYPIPRHDTVYWYQQGPGQDPQFLISFYEKMQSDKGSIPDRFSAQQFSDYHSELNMSSLELGDSALYFCASSLRRLAGGGNTGELFFGEGSRLTVL.

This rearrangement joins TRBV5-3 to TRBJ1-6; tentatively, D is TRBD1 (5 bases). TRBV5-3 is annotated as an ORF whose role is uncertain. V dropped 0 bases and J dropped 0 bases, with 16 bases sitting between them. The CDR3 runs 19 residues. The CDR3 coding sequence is TGTGCCAGAAGCTTGGTCGGGCGACAGCCGAGCTCCTATAATTCACCCCTCCACTTT. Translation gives CARSLVGRQPSSYNSPLHF.

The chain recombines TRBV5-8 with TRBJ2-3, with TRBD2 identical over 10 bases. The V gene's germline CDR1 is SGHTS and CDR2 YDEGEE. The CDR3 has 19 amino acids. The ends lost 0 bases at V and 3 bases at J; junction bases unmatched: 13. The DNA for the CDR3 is TGTGCCAGCAGCTTGGAGGCACGGACTAGCGGCCCATGGACAGATACGCAGTATTTT. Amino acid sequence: CASSLEARTSGPWTDTQYF.

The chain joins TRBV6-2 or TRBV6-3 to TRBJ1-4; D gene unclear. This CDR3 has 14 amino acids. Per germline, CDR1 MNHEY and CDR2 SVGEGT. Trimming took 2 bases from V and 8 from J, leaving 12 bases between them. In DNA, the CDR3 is TGTGCCAGCAGTTACGTGGTGAGGGAAGAAAAACTGTTTTTT. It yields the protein CASSYVVREEKLFF.

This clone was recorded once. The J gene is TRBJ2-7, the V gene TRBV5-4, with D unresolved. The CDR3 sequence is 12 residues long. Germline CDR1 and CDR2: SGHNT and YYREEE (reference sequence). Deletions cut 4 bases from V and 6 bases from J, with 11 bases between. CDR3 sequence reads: CASSLRVGEQYF. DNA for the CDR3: TGTGCCAGCAGCCTACGGGTGGGCGAGCAGTACTTC.

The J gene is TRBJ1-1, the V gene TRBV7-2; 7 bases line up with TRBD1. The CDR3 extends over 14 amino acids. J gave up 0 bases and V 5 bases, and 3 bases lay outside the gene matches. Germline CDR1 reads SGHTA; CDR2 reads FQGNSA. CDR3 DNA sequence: TGTGCCAGCAGCCAGAGGGGGCTGAACACTGAAGCTTTCTTT. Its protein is CASSQRGLNTEAFF.

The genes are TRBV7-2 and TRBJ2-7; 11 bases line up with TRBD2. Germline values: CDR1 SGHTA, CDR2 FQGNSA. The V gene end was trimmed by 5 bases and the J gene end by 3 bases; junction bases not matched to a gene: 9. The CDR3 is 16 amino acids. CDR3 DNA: TGTGCCAGCAGCAAAGGCACTAGCGGGGGTTTCTACGAGCAGTACTTC. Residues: CASSKGTSGGFYEQYF. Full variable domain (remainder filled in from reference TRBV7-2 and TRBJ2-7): GAGVSQSPSNKVTEKGKDVELRCDPISGHTALYWYRQSLGQGLEFLIYFQGNSAPDKSGLPSDRFSAERTGGSVSTLTIQRTQQEDSAVYLCASSKGTSGGFYEQYFGPGTRLTVT.

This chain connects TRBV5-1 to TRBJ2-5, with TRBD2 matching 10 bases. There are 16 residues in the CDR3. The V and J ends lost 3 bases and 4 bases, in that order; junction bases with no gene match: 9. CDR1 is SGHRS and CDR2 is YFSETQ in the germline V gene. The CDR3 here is CASSSSGSNFGETQYF. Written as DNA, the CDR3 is TGCGCCAGCAGCTCTAGCGGGAGTAATTTCGGAGAGACCCAGTACTTC.

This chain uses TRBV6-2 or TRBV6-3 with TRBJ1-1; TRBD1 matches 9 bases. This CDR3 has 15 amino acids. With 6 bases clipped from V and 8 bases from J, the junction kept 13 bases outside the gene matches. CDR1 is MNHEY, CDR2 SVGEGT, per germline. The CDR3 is CASSLQQGALEEAFF. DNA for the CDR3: TGTGCCAGCAGCCTCCAACAGGGGGCCCTGGAAGAAGCTTTCTTT.

The CDR3: CASSLARAEGSPLHF. As DNA, the CDR3 is TGTGCCAGCAGCTTAGCGCGGGCAGAGGGATCACCCCTCCACTTT. The chain has TRBV11-1 and TRBJ1-6; D is undetermined. This CDR3 spans 15 amino acids. Per germline, CDR1 SGHAT and CDR2 FQDESV (reference sequence). V was cut by 0 bases and J by 10 bases, with 13 bases left in between.

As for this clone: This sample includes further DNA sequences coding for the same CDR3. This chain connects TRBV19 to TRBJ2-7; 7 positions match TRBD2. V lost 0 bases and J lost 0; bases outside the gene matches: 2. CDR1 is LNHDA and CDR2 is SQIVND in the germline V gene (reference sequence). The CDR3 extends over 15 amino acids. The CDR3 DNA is TGTGCCAGTAGTATAGAAGGCGGGAGCTCCTACGAGCAGTACTTC. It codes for CASSIEGGSSYEQYF.

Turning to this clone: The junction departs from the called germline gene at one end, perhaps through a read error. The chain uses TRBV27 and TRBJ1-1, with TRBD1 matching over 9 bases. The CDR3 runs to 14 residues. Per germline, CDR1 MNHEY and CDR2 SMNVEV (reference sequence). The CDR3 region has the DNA TGTGCCAGCAGTTCTAACAGGGGGCGGCCCTCTCTGGCTTTT. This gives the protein CASSSNRGRPSLAF.

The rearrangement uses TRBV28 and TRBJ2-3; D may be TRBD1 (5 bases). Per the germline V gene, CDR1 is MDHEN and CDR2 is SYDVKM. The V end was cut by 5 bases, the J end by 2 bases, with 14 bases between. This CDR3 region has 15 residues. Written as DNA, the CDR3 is TGTGCCAGCAGTCCCCCGGCAGGGATCACAGATACGCAGTATTTT. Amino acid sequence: CASSPPAGITDTQYF. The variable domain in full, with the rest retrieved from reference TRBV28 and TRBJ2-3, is DVKVTQSSRYLVKRTGEKVFLECVQDMDHENMFWYRQDPGLGLRLIYFSYDVKMKEKGDIPEGYSVSREKKERFSLILESASTNQTSMYLCASSPPAGITDTQYFGPGTRLTVL.

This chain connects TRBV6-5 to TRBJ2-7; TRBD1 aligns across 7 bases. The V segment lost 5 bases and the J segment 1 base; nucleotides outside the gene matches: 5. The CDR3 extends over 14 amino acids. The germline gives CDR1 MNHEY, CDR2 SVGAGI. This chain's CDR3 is CASSPEGQSYEQYF. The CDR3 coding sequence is TGTGCCAGCAGTCCCGAGGGACAGTCCTACGAGCAGTACTTC.

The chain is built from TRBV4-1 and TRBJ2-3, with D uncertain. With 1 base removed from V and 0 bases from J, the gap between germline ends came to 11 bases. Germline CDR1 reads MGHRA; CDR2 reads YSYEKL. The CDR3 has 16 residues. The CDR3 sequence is CASSQVFGVSTDTQYF. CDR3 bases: TGCGCCAGCAGCCAAGTTTTCGGAGTGAGCACAGATACGCAGTATTTT.

The CDR3 nucleotides read TGTGCCAGCAGTTCGACAGGGGGCGCAGTTGCCCTCCACTTT. This encodes CASSSTGGAVALHF. The genes are TRBV28 and TRBJ1-6, with 10 bases lining up with TRBD1. V lost 4 bases to trimming and J lost 14 bases; unmatched junction nucleotides: 8. Per the germline V gene, CDR1 is MDHEN and CDR2 is SYDVKM. The CDR3 loop spans 14 amino acids.

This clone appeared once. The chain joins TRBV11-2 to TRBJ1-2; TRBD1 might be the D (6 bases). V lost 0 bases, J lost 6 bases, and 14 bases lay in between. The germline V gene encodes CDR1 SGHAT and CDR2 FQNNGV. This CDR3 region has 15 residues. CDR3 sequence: CASSLDRGEKNGYTF. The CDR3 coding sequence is TGTGCCAGCAGCTTAGACAGGGGAGAGAAGAATGGCTACACCTTC.

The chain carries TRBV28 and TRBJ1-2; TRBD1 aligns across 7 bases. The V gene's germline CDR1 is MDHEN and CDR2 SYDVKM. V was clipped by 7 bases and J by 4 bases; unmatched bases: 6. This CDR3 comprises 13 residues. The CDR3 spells CASKPGQLYGYTF. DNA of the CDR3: TGTGCCAGCAAACCGGGACAGCTCTATGGCTACACCTTC.

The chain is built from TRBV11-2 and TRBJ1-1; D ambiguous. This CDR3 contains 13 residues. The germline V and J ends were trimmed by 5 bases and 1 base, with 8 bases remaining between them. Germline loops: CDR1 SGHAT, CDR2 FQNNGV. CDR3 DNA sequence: TGTGCCAGCAGCCTCTCAGGGAACACTGAAGCTTTCTTT. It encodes CASSLSGNTEAFF.

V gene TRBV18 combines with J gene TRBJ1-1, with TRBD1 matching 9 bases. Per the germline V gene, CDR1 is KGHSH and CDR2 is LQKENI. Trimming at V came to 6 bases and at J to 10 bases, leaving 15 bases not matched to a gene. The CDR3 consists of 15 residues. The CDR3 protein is CASSPTGQGELTAFF. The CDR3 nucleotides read TGTGCCAGCTCGCCTACGGGACAGGGCGAACTAACAGCTTTCTTT. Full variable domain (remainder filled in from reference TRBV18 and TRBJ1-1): NAGVMQNPRHLVRRRGQEARLRCSPMKGHSHVYWYRQLPEEGLKFMVYLQKENIIDESGMPKERFSAEFPKEGPSILRIQQVVRGDSAAYFCASSPTGQGELTAFFGQGTRLTVV.

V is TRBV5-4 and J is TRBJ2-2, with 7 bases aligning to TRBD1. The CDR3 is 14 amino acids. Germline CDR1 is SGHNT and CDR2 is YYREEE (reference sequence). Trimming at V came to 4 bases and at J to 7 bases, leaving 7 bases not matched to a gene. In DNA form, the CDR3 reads TGTGCCAGCAGCCTCCCCAGGGGGAGCGGGGAGCTGTTTTTT. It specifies CASSLPRGSGELFF.

The CDR3 nucleotides read TGCGCCAGCAGCCTGACAGGCGACTACCAAGAGACCCAGTACTTC. It specifies CASSLTGDYQETQYF. The chain employs TRBV5-1 and TRBJ2-5; TRBD1 might be the D (6 bases). Germline values: CDR1 SGHRS, CDR2 YFSETQ. V lost 4 bases and J 0 bases, leaving 13 bases between the germline ends. The CDR3 contains 15 residues.